This T cell receptor (beta chain) was sequenced for a study of early T cells in non-severe SARS-CoV-2 infection. Background on the study: Sequencing was performed on bulk RNA from unsorted whole blood, leaving chains unpaired. Study-wide points: Using VDJdb, the matching emphasized anti-spike CD8 responses while missing private and CD4 specificities.

The CDR3 totals 16 residues. The V gene's germline CDR1 is SGHVS and CDR2 FQNEAQ. The V and J ends lost 7 bases and 0 bases respectively, with 17 bases between them. This clonotype was recorded at least ten times. Its cognate antigen is unknown. Unique molecular identifiers (one per individual cDNA molecule) were attached. TCRdb processed the 5' RACE reads anew with MiXCR; each CDR3 protein has one entry. Of about 34,000 distinct CDR3 sequences listed, 4.5% to 6.5% are singletons. This TCR was recovered from an adult who was a healthcare worker with PCR-confirmed SARS-CoV-2 infection or an uninfected control (not recorded which). The chain couples TRBV7-8 to TRBJ2-3; D possibly corresponds to TRBD2 (6 bases). Sequences were obtained from whole blood. The CDR3: CASTPTSPPSTDTQYF. DNA of the CDR3: TGTGCCAGCACTCCCACTAGCCCCCCTAGCACAGATACGCAGTATTTT. Drawing the rest from reference TRBV7-8 and TRBJ2-3, the complete variable domain is GAGVSQSPRYKVAKRGQDVALRCDPISGHVSLFWYQQALGQGPEFLTYFQNEAQLDKSGLPSDRFFAERPEGSVSTLKIQRTQQEDSAVYLCASTPTSPPSTDTQYFGPGTRLTVL.